This T cell receptor (beta chain) was captured by sequencing in a study of blood T cell repertoires in COVID-19. Study summary: Specimens from acute and convalescent COVID-19 originated in the United States, Italy and Spain. T cells, B-cell-depleted T cells, or PBMCs supplied cDNA or gDNA.

This clone was counted a single time. V was pared by 1 base and J by 2 bases, with 6 bases of the junction left unmatched. This CDR3 spans 17 amino acids. The germline CDR1 and CDR2 sequences are LGHNA and YSLEER. Authors' processing steps: For nucleated cells, counts were estimated from reference gene primer amplification. Generated by immunoSEQ multiplex PCR, the TCRdb table keeps only in-frame clones and is missing some. The DNA was the basis for D and trimming; V, J and clone size are from that table. This sample yields tens of thousands of clones, of which over 85% are seen a single time; over 8% belongs to the top ten.

Specimen: peripheral blood. V usage is TRBV4-3 and J usage is TRBJ2-3, with 10 bases matching TRBD2. The TCR was taken from a human donor in a cohort sampled during active COVID-19. CDR3 loop: CASSQGGSGRPTDTQYF. The DNA of the CDR3 is TGCGCCAGCAGCCAAGGGGGTAGCGGGAGGCCCACAGATACGCAGTATTTT.